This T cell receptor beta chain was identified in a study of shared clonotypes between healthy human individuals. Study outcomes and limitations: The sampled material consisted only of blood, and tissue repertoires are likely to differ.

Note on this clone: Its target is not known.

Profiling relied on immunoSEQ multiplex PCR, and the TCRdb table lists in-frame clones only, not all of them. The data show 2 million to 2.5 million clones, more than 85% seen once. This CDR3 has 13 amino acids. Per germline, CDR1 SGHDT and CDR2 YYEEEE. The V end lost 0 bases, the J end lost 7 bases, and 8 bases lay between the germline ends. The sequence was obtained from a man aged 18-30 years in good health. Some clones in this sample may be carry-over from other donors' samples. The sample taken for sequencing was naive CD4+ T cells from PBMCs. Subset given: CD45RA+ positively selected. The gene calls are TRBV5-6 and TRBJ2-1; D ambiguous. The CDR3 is CASSLEIFNEQFF. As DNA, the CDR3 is TGTGCCAGCAGCTTGGAAATCTTTAATGAGCAGTTCTTC.